The clone carrying this TCR beta chain has a handful of counts. Antigen: not known. Repertoires were generated with immunoSEQ multiplex PCR, while TCRdb's copy carries only in-frame clones and drops some. The top ten hold 18% of the sample, which has tens of thousands of clones, 93% seen once. Samples were taken several times over chemoradiotherapy. From germline, CDR1 is SGHNT and CDR2 YYREEE (reference sequence). Trimming took off 1 base at V and 6 bases at J, with 11 bases between the two ends. This CDR3 has 13 residues. The entry originates in a study of chemoradiotherapy in HPV16-positive cancers. Study at large: Two HPV16-positive patients' cells yielded candidate HPV-specific clones and common motifs. Study results and limitations: Candidate HPV-specific clones and E7-related TCR motifs grew in tumor during treatment.

Here the sequenced sample was blood, taken from a patient who underwent chemoradiotherapy. This TCR was sampled from a human donor with HPV-associated anogenital cancer. The chain combines TRBV5-4 with TRBJ2-7; D is unclear. DNA for the CDR3: TGTGCCAGCAGCTTGTCCGGTAGCTTCGAGCAGTACTTC. This encodes CASSLSGSFEQYF.